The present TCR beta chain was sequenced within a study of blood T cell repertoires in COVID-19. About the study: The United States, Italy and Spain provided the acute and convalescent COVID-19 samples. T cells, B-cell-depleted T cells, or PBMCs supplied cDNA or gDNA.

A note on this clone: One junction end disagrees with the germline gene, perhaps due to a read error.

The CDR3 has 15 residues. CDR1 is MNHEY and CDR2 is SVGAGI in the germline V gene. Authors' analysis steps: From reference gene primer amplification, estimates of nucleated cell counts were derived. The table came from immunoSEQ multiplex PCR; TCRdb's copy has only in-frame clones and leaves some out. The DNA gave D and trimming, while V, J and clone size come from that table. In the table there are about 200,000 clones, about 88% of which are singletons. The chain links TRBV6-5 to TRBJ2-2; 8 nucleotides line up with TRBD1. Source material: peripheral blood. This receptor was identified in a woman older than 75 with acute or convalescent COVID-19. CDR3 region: CASSRGGTGTGEMFF. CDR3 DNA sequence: TGTGCCAGCAGCCGAGGAGGGACAGGTACCGGGGAGATGTTTTTT.